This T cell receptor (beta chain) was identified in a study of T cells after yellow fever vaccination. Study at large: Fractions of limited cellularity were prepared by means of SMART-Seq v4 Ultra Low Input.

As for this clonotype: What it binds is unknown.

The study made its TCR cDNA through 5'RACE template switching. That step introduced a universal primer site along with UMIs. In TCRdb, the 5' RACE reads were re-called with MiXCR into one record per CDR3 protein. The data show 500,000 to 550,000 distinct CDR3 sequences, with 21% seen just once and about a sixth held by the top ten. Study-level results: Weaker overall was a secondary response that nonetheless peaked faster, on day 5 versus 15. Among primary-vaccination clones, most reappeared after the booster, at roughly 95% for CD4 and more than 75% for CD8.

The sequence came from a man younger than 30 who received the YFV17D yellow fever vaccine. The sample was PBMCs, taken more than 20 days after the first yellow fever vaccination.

The CDR3 nucleotides read TGCGCCAGCAGCCACACCGGGACAGGGGCGACCCAGTACTTC. The encoded protein is CASSHTGTGATQYF. This chain joins TRBV4-3 and TRBJ2-5; TRBD1 matches at 10 bases. Germline trimming cut 3 bases from V and 7 bases from J; bases unmatched to any gene: 5. The CDR3 extends over 14 amino acids. CDR1 and CDR2 from the germline V gene are LGHNA and YSLEER.